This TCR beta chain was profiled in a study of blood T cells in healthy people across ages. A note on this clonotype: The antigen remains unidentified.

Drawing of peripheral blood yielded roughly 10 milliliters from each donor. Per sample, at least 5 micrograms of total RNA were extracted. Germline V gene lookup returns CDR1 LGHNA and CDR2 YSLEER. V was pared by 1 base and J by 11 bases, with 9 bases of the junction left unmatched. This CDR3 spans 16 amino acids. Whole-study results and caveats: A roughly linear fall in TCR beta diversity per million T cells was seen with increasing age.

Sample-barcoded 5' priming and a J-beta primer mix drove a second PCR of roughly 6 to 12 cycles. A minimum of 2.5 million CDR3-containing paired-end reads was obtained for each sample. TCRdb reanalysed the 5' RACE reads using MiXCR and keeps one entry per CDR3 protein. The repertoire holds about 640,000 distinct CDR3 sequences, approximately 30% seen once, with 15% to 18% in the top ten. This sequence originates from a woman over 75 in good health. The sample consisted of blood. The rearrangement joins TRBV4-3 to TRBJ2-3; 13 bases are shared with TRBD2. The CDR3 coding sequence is TGCGCCAGCAGCCAAGTGACTAGCGGGGGGACCTCAAAGCAGTATTTT. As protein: CASSQVTSGGTSKQYF.